This T cell receptor (beta chain) came from a study of blood T cell repertoires in COVID-19. At the level of the study: Acute-phase and convalescent COVID-19 samples originated in the United States, Italy and Spain. T cells, B-cell-depleted T cells, or PBMCs supplied cDNA or gDNA.

The authors' processing: Amplified reference gene primers provided the basis for estimating nucleated cell counts. The table came from immunoSEQ multiplex PCR; TCRdb's copy has only in-frame clones and leaves some out. Clone size and V and J calls were adopted from that table, with D and trimming inferred from the DNA. The sample records 150,000 to 200,000 clones, about 81% being singletons. As concerns this clone: In the same sample, other DNA sequences code for this CDR3.

The sequence came from a man aged 55 to 69 with active or convalescent COVID-19. Sequenced material: peripheral blood.

DNA for the CDR3: TGTGCCAGCAGCTCGACTAGCTACAATGAGCAGTTCTTC. Its translation: CASSSTSYNEQFF. This chain links TRBV7-2 with TRBJ2-1; tentatively, D is TRBD2 (6 bases). V was clipped by 4 bases and J by 3 bases, with 7 bases between them. CDR3 size: 13 residues. CDR1 and CDR2 from the germline V gene are SGHTA and FQGNSA.